These T cell receptor beta chains were read from a single sample in a study of OX40 agonist ivuxolimab in advanced cancers. Clones were read by immunoSEQ multiplex PCR, and TCRdb kept only the in-frame ones, dropping some. The table has 70,000 to 85,000 clones, 75% to 95% seen once; the top ten hold 4.5% to 7.5%. The source was CD4+ or CD8+ T cells sorted from blood, collected in a trial of the OX40 agonist ivuxolimab. Receptors originate from an adult with an advanced solid tumor such as melanoma, head and neck, liver or kidney cancer. Each CDR3 is given with its conserved first and last residue. D genes are given only for firm matches. Rows give clone size only sometimes, using once, few, many, or a class for an expanded clone.

d_gene | j_gene | v_gene | len | abundance | CDR3aa | CDR3nt
- | TRBJ2-7 | TRBV13 | 13 | - | CASSLGASYEQYF | TGTGCCAGCAGCTTGGGGGCATCCTACGAGCAGTACTTC
- | TRBJ2-2 | TRBV6-1 | 13 | - | CASSLGSTGKLFF | TGTGCCAGCAGTCTTGGATCCACCGGGAAGCTGTTTTTT
- | TRBJ1-1 | TRBV19 | 13 | few | CASSFMDGSEAFF | TGTGCCAGTAGTTTCATGGACGGATCTGAAGCTTTCTTT
TRBD1 | TRBJ1-1 | TRBV7-9 | 14 | - | CASSSGQGATEAFF | TGTGCCAGCAGCTCAGGACAGGGTGCCACTGAAGCTTTCTTT
- | TRBJ2-7 | TRBV7-2 | 14 | - | CASSFAIGDYEQYF | TGTGCCAGCAGCTTCGCCATAGGAGACTACGAGCAGTACTTC
TRBD1 | TRBJ1-1 | TRBV30 | 14 | once | CAWTSGTGGTEAFF | TGTGCCTGGACTTCCGGGACAGGGGGGACTGAAGCTTTCTTT
TRBD2 | TRBJ2-5 | TRBV7-9 | 16 | once | CASSFPLAGDQETQYF | TGTGCCAGCAGCTTTCCGTTAGCGGGGGATCAAGAGACCCAGTACTTC
- | TRBJ1-5 | TRBV19 | 15 | - | CASSIVESLNQPQHF | TGTGCCAGTAGTATAGTAGAATCCCTCAATCAGCCCCAGCATTTT
- | TRBJ1-2 | TRBV27 | 13 | many | CASSFPGFGGYTF | TGTGCCAGCAGTTTTCCCGGTTTTGGGGGCTACACCTTC
- | TRBJ1-6 | TRBV6-5 | 15 | - | CASTGAGASNSPLHF | TGTGCCAGCACCGGAGCAGGGGCTAGTAATTCACCCCTCCACTTT
- | TRBJ1-1 | TRBV7-2 | 17 | - | CASSLARYGMADTEAFF | TGTGCCAGCAGCTTAGCACGATACGGGATGGCGGACACTGAAGCTTTCTTT
- | TRBJ1-5 | TRBV5-4 | 14 | - | CASSLMGGNQPQHF | TGTGCCAGCAGCTTGATGGGGGGGAATCAGCCCCAGCATTTT
- | TRBJ2-7 | TRBV5-1 | 12 | - | CASSLFPYEQYF | TGCGCCAGCAGCTTGTTTCCCTACGAGCAGTACTTC